A single T cell receptor (beta chain) is shown here with its context. The CDR3 has 16 residues. The V end was cut by 7 bases, the J end by 1 base, with 19 bases between. From germline, CDR1 is LNHDA and CDR2 SQIVND (reference sequence). This record comes from a study of blood T cell repertoires in COVID-19. Per the original methods: Amplification with reference gene primers provided the estimates of nucleated cell counts. Profiled with immunoSEQ multiplex PCR; TCRdb holds only in-frame clones, not every one. The V and J calls and the clone size are those of that table, but D and trimming were determined from the DNA. The sample consists of 200,000 to 250,000 clones, around 91% of them appearing once. Living in about two dozen US areas, the participants were between roughly 18 and 90 years of age. Someone with COVID-19 had been met by exposed participants within 2 weeks before study entry.

Sequencing input: PBMCs or T cells enriched from blood (not recorded which). The J gene is TRBJ2-5, the V gene TRBV19; D is unclear. The clonotype was recovered from a man in his thirties or forties who had been exposed to COVID-19. CDR3 sequence: CASTPGGSLGQETQYF. In DNA form, the CDR3 reads TGTGCCAGTACCCCGGGTGGGTCCCTGGGCCAAGAGACCCAGTACTTC.